This TCR beta chain was observed in a study of blood T cell repertoires in COVID-19. As for the study in general: From the United States, Italy and Spain came samples of acute and convalescent COVID-19.

This CDR3 spans 12 amino acids. The data were produced by immunoSEQ multiplex PCR, yet TCRdb's version contains in-frame clones alone and is incomplete. The profile shows 140,000 to 150,000 clones, about nine tenths of them singletons. Those who participated ranged in age from roughly 18 to 90 years and resided in approximately 26 US areas. Cohorts were based on clinical histories the participants reported. Cohort 3 recovered donors had two negative PCRs, clearance, or symptom resolution. Sequencing input: PBMCs or T cells enriched from blood (not recorded which). This TCR was recovered from a man aged 50 to 60 who had recovered from COVID-19. V usage is TRBV12-2 and J usage is TRBJ1-6. TRBV12-2 is noted as a pseudogene. In nucleotides, the CDR3 is TGTGCAAGTCGGGAGGGTAATTCACCCCTCCACTTT. It translates to CASREGNSPLHF.